The 25 T cell receptor beta chains below were found in one sample sequenced in a study of CD8 T cells in Susac syndrome. The authors reverse transcribed roughly 0.5 to 1 ug RNA with random hexamers. TCRdb reprocessed the immunoSEQ multiplex PCR reads via MiXCR and lists one record per CDR3 protein. The profile covers around 71,000 distinct CDR3 sequences, with approximately 96% appearing a single time and more than 0.09% taken by the ten largest. The sequenced sample was CD4+ T cells from PBMCs. The receptors come from a human donor with multiple sclerosis.

The chain has TRBV20-1 and TRBJ2-1, with 7 bases matching TRBD2. CDR3 size: 16 residues. V was pared by 1 base and J by 3 bases, with 9 bases of the junction left unmatched. Germline V gene data show CDR1 as DFQATT and CDR2 as SNEGSKA (reference sequence). CDR3 nucleotides: TGCAGTGCTAGAGCCAGAAGCGGGGCGAACTACAATGAGCAGTTCTTC. Its protein is CSARARSGANYNEQFF.

The chain joins TRBV29-1 to TRBJ1-1, with D uncertain. Germline V gives CDR1 SQVTM, CDR2 ANQGSEA. The CDR3 covers 12 residues. The V and J ends lost 7 bases and 1 base respectively, with 10 bases between them. CDR3 nucleotide sequence: TGCAGCGGTCATCAGCAGAACACTGAAGCTTTCTTT. Amino acids: CSGHQQNTEAFF.

The chain joins TRBV30 to TRBJ2-7; D not certain. This CDR3 has 13 amino acids. Per the germline V gene, CDR1 is GTSNPN and CDR2 is SVGIG (reference sequence). V was pared by 2 bases and J by 0 bases, with 8 bases between. CDR3 in DNA: TGTGCCTGGAGTATGGGTCTCTCCTACGAGCAGTACTTC. This translates into CAWSMGLSYEQYF.

The chain combines TRBV27 with TRBJ2-7; the match to TRBD2 covers 7 bases. Germline CDR1 and CDR2: MNHEY and SMNVEV (reference sequence). The CDR3 is 14 residues long. With 6 bases clipped from V and 3 bases from J, the junction kept 8 bases outside the gene matches. CDR3: CASRQRRGNYEQYF. CDR3 sequence (DNA): TGTGCCAGCAGGCAACGGCGGGGGAACTACGAGCAGTACTTC.

This chain links TRBV7-9 with TRBJ1-1; D unresolved. Trimming removed 1 base from V and 0 bases from J, with 6 bases in between. CDR3 size: 14 residues. CDR1 is SEHNR and CDR2 is FQNEAQ in the germline V gene (reference sequence). CDR3 in DNA: TGTGCCAGCAGCTTAGGGTCCCTGAACACTGAAGCTTTCTTT. It specifies CASSLGSLNTEAFF.

The chain has TRBV6-1 and TRBJ2-3; TRBD2 might be the D (7 bases). Looked up from germline, CDR1 is MNHNS and CDR2 is SASEGT. This CDR3 has 14 residues. V was pared by 9 bases and J by 3 bases, with 16 bases between. The CDR3 bases are TGTGCCAGTCACCTGGGGGGGCGGACAGATACGCAGTATTTT. This codes for CASHLGGRTDTQYF.

This chain links TRBV10-1 with TRBJ2-1; D uncertain. From germline, CDR1 is WNHNN and CDR2 SYGVQD (reference sequence). With 7 bases removed from V and 2 bases from J, the gap between germline ends came to 12 bases. The CDR3 length is 14 residues. CDR3 residues: CASTGLLPYNEQFF. Here the CDR3 DNA reads TGCGCCAGCACCGGGCTGCTCCCCTACAATGAGCAGTTCTTC.

The rearrangement uses TRBV5-4 and TRBJ2-1, with TRBD2 matching over 8 bases. The CDR3 has 15 residues. Germline V CDR1 and CDR2: SGHNT, YYREEE (reference sequence). With 1 base clipped from V and 5 bases from J, the junction kept 5 bases outside the gene matches. CDR3 region: CASSLSSGGNNEQFF. The CDR3 bases are TGTGCCAGCAGCTTGAGTTCGGGGGGGAACAATGAGCAGTTCTTC.

CDR3 in DNA: TGCAGTGCTAACGGGGACAACTCCTACAATGAGCAGTTCTTC. It is translated as CSANGDNSYNEQFF. The genes are TRBV20-1 and TRBJ2-1, with D possibly being TRBD1 (6 bases). CDR3 size: 14 residues. Looked up from germline, CDR1 is DFQATT and CDR2 is SNEGSKA (reference sequence). Trimming shortened V by 4 bases and J by 0 bases, and 10 bases separated the two germline ends.

V and J are TRBV29-1 and TRBJ2-3; D may match TRBD1 or TRBD2 (6 bases each). Per germline, CDR1 SQVTM and CDR2 ANQGSEA. V lost 7 bases to trimming and J lost 5 bases, with 16 bases between them. The CDR3 extends over 13 amino acids. This CDR3 reads CSERGDPGDTQYF. The CDR3 DNA follows: TGCAGCGAAAGGGGGGATCCTGGAGATACGCAGTATTTT.

In regard to this clonotype: Relative to the germline gene, one junction end is altered; a read error may explain this. This chain joins TRBV30 and TRBJ2-7; D remains unclear. CDR3 length: 11 amino acids. Looked up from germline, CDR1 is GTSNPN and CDR2 is SVGIG (reference sequence). The CDR3, as DNA: TGTGCCTGGAGTGTCGGGCAGCCTACTTTCTTC. Translation gives CAWSVGQPTFF.

This clonotype was recorded once. The chain employs TRBV12-3 or TRBV12-4 and TRBJ1-1; D remains unclear. The CDR3 spans 14 residues. V lost 3 bases, J lost 2 bases, and 10 bases lay in between. The CDR3 DNA reads as TGTGCCAGCAGTTTCGGTAGTTTCAACACTGAAGCTTTCTTT. The encoded protein is CASSFGSFNTEAFF.

The rearrangement uses TRBV19 and TRBJ2-1, with TRBD2 matching 11 bases. The trim removed 7 bases at V and 3 bases at J, leaving 5 bases unmatched. The CDR3 has 15 residues. CDR1 and CDR2 (germline): LNHDA, SQIVND (reference sequence). The CDR3 nucleotides are TGTGCCAGTACCCCAGGGACTAGCGGCTACAATGAGCAGTTCTTC. Amino acid sequence: CASTPGTSGYNEQFF.

This sequence joins TRBV20-1 and TRBJ1-1; TRBD1 matches at 9 bases. V shed 5 bases and J 4 bases; nucleotides not matched to a gene: 8. CDR1 and CDR2 (germline): DFQATT, SNEGSKA (reference sequence). This CDR3 has 14 amino acids. CDR3 DNA sequence: TGCAGTGCTCAGCCGGGACAGGGCGGCACTGAAGCTTTCTTT. This codes for CSAQPGQGGTEAFF.

The CDR3 nucleotides are TGTGCCAGCAGCTTTAGGGGGGAATATGGCTACACCTTC. Translating gives CASSFRGEYGYTF. This chain links TRBV11-2 with TRBJ1-2; perhaps TRBD1 as D (6 bases). Per the germline V gene, CDR1 is SGHAT and CDR2 is FQNNGV. There are 13 residues in the CDR3. Trimming removed 3 bases at V and 5 bases at J, with 10 bases between.

V gene TRBV20-1 combines with J gene TRBJ1-6; no reliable D call. Germline V CDR1 and CDR2: DFQATT, SNEGSKA (reference sequence). Deletions cut 3 bases from V and 5 bases from J, with 17 bases between. CDR3 size: 16 residues. In DNA form, the CDR3 reads TGCAGTGCTAGGAGTGGACGGACTCGGAATAATTCACCCCTCCACTTT. Protein sequence: CSARSGRTRNNSPLHF.

V is TRBV19 and J is TRBJ2-5, with 9 bases matching TRBD1. Germline V CDR1 and CDR2: LNHDA, SQIVND (reference sequence). Trimming took 5 bases from V and 3 from J; bases not matched to a gene: 4. The CDR3 is 14 amino acids. This CDR3 is CASSSRDREETQYF. The CDR3 region has the DNA TGTGCCAGTAGTTCCCGGGACAGGGAAGAGACCCAGTACTTC.

This chain uses TRBV6-6 with TRBJ2-7; the D gene is possibly TRBD1 (6 bases). Looked up from germline, CDR1 is MNHNY and CDR2 is SVGAGI (reference sequence). CDR3 size: 14 residues. V lost 0 bases and J 7 bases, leaving 13 bases between the germline ends. In nucleotides, the CDR3 is TGTGCCAGCAGTTACTCGTACAGGGTGGATGAGCAGTACTTC. It is translated as CASSYSYRVDEQYF.

The chain is built from TRBV2 and TRBJ2-1; 7 nucleotides align to TRBD2. The CDR3 contains 12 residues. After removal of 6 bases from V and 12 bases from J, the junction contained 8 bases not matched to a gene. CDR1 SNHLY and CDR2 FYNNEI come from the germline V gene. CDR3 sequence reads: CASRLAPSGQFF. The CDR3 DNA sequence: TGTGCCAGCAGACTAGCGCCCTCGGGGCAGTTCTTC.

V gene TRBV3-1 combines with J gene TRBJ1-1, with D possibly matching TRBD1 (6 bases). Germline CDR1 is LGHDT and CDR2 is YNNKEL (reference sequence). V lost 1 base and J 8 bases, leaving 11 bases between the germline ends. The CDR3 length is 13 residues. The CDR3 DNA sequence: TGTGCCAGCAGCCAAGCCGCAACAGGGGAAGCTTTCTTT. Amino acids: CASSQAATGEAFF.

The chain joins TRBV7-9 to TRBJ1-4; no definite D call. Germline V lookup: CDR1 SEHNR, CDR2 FQNEAQ (reference sequence). The CDR3 spans 16 residues. Trimming removed 5 bases from V and 0 bases from J, with 13 bases in between. CDR3: CASSASGDATNEKLFF. DNA for the CDR3: TGTGCCAGCAGCGCAAGCGGGGATGCAACTAATGAAAAACTGTTTTTT.

The V and J genes are TRBV25-1 and TRBJ2-1; 9 bases agree with TRBD1. CDR1 MGHDK and CDR2 SYGVNS come from the germline V gene. With 3 bases clipped from V and 5 bases from J, the junction kept 5 bases outside the gene matches. The CDR3 runs to 15 residues. CDR3 DNA: TGTGCCAGCAGTGACACCCGGACAGGGGACAATGAGCAGTTCTTC. It encodes CASSDTRTGDNEQFF. The full variable domain, rest sourced from reference TRBV25-1 and TRBJ2-1, is EADIYQTPRYLVIGTGKKITLECSQTMGHDKMYWYQQDPGMELHLIHYSYGVNSTEKGDLSSESTVSRIRTEHFPLTLESARPSHTSQYLCASSDTRTGDNEQFFGPGTRLTVL.

The rearrangement uses TRBV3-1 and TRBJ2-1, with D perhaps TRBD2 (5 bases). The CDR3 totals 16 residues. Germline-derived CDR1 and CDR2 are LGHDT and YNNKEL (reference sequence). V lost 1 base and J lost 0, with 10 bases in between. DNA for the CDR3: TGTGCCAGCAGCCAAGTACGGGGTTTCTCCTACAATGAGCAGTTCTTC. This sequence encodes CASSQVRGFSYNEQFF.

The J gene is TRBJ2-7, the V gene TRBV3-1, with D possibly matching TRBD2 (6 bases). Between the trimmed V and J ends, which lost 2 bases and 2 bases, there was a span of 13 bases. Germline assignment: CDR1 LGHDT and CDR2 YNNKEL (reference sequence). The CDR3 loop spans 15 amino acids. The CDR3 here is CASSQLRDSTYEQYF. DNA for the CDR3: TGTGCCAGCAGCCAACTCCGGGACTCGACCTACGAGCAGTACTTC.

The V gene is TRBV3-1, the J gene TRBJ2-7; the match to TRBD1 covers 7 bases. CDR1 LGHDT and CDR2 YNNKEL come from the germline V gene (reference sequence). The CDR3 consists of 13 residues. J gave up 3 bases and V 3 bases, and 2 bases lay outside the gene matches. CDR3 loop: CASSHRDSYEQYF. CDR3 coding DNA: TGTGCCAGCAGCCACCGGGACAGCTACGAGCAGTACTTC.